This T cell receptor beta chain was sequenced during a study of blood T cell repertoires in COVID-19. At the level of the study: Acute-phase and convalescent COVID-19 samples originated in the United States, Italy and Spain. The cDNA or gDNA used as material had been derived from T cells, B-cell-depleted T cells, or PBMCs.

The V gene end was trimmed by 5 bases and the J gene end by 5 bases; junction bases not matched to a gene: 13. Per the germline V gene, CDR1 is KGHDR and CDR2 is SFDVKD. The CDR3 runs 17 residues. In the original analysis: The assay estimated nucleated cells by amplifying reference gene primers. The table came from immunoSEQ multiplex PCR; TCRdb's copy has only in-frame clones and leaves some out. The V and J calls and the clone size are those of that table, but D and trimming were determined from the DNA. Of 100,000 to 150,000 clones listed, roughly 90% are singletons. The chain employs TRBV24-1 and TRBJ1-5; 8 nucleotides line up with TRBD1. The TCR sequence derives from a man in his fifties with acute or convalescent COVID-19. The sample taken for sequencing was peripheral blood. The DNA for the CDR3 is TGTGCCACCAGTGGGGGGACAGGTGACGCCGGCCATCAGCCCCAGCATTTT. Translated, it gives CATSGGTGDAGHQPQHF.